A single sample is the source of the 13 T cell receptor beta chains below, sequenced in a study of blood T cells in healthy people across ages. A second roughly 7 to 12 cycle PCR used barcoded and J-beta primers. TCRdb redid the calling of the 5' RACE reads with MiXCR, one entry per CDR3 protein. The profile shows about 570,000 distinct CDR3 sequences, 25% to 30% of them singletons. The sample consisted of blood. These TCRs come from a woman in her seventies in good health.

The chain couples TRBV2 to TRBJ1-5; possible D gene TRBD1, 5 bases. The germline V gene has CDR1 SNHLY and CDR2 FYNNEI. The CDR3 spans 14 residues. Trimming left V 6 bases short and J 7 bases short, with 16 bases between. For the CDR3, the DNA is TGTGCCAGCAGCCAGGAGGGCCGGGGGCAGCCCCAGCATTTT. It yields the protein CASSQEGRGQPQHF.

This clonotype was counted many times. This chain connects TRBV7-2 to TRBJ2-7; D is possibly TRBD1 (6 bases). Germline assignment: CDR1 SGHTA and CDR2 FQGNSA. This CDR3 is 13 amino acids long. V was clipped by 6 bases and J by 3 bases, with 12 bases between them. The CDR3 reads CASSPGASYEQYF. CDR3 coding DNA: TGTGCCAGCAGTCCAGGGGCAAGCTACGAGCAGTACTTC.

The chain carries TRBV20-1 and TRBJ2-5; tentative D call: TRBD2 (6 bases). CDR3 length equals 12 residues. Germline V gives CDR1 DFQATT, CDR2 SNEGSKA (reference sequence). The CDR3 sequence: CSQKRALETQYF. Written as DNA, the CDR3 is TGCAGCCAGAAGCGGGCCCTGGAGACCCAGTACTTC.

This sequence joins TRBV2 and TRBJ2-3; no clear D gene. This CDR3 is 14 amino acids long. V was shortened by 2 bases and J by 4 bases, with 10 bases between the two germline ends. Germline CDR1 reads SNHLY; CDR2 reads FYNNEI. This CDR3 reads CASSESSSADTQYF. Written as DNA, the CDR3 is TGTGCCAGCAGTGAATCCTCATCCGCAGATACGCAGTATTTT.

A few counts support this clonotype. The V call is TRBV18, the J call TRBJ1-1; TRBD1 is a possible D gene (5 bases). CDR1 is KGHSH and CDR2 is LQKENI in the germline V gene. Trimming cost V 4 bases and J 0 bases, with 12 bases left between them. The CDR3 contains 15 residues. This chain's CDR3 is CASSRLGGMNTEAFF. The CDR3 DNA sequence: TGTGCCAGCTCACGGCTGGGGGGGATGAACACTGAAGCTTTCTTT.

The chain combines TRBV4-3 with TRBJ1-6; perhaps TRBD1 as D (5 bases). The germline CDR1 and CDR2 sequences are LGHNA and YSLEER. Trimming pared 0 bases from V and 1 base from J, leaving 13 bases between. The CDR3 loop spans 18 amino acids. The CDR3 DNA is TGCGCCAGCAGCCAAGAATCTAGGGGTTCGTCCTATAATTCACCCCTCCACTTT. It yields the protein CASSQESRGSSYNSPLHF.

The rearrangement joins TRBV12-3 or TRBV12-4 to TRBJ1-3, with D possibly TRBD1 on 6 matching bases. There are 14 residues in the CDR3. The germline V and J ends were trimmed by 7 bases and 0 bases, with 10 bases remaining between them. CDR3 sequence reads: CASTGQLSGNTIYF. CDR3 coding DNA: TGTGCCAGCACCGGACAGCTCTCTGGAAACACCATATATTTT.

In DNA, the CDR3 is TGTGCCAGCAGCCTAAGCGGGACAACCGAAGAGACCCAGTACTTC. It encodes CASSLSGTTEETQYF. This rearrangement joins TRBV7-3 to TRBJ2-5; D is perhaps TRBD2 (7 bases). The CDR3 has 15 amino acids. The V gene lost 5 bases and the J gene lost 3 bases, with 16 bases spanning the gap. Germline CDR1 reads SGHTA; CDR2 reads FQGTGA.

The J gene is TRBJ2-5, the V gene TRBV6-1; 7 bases fit TRBD1. CDR1 and CDR2 (germline): MNHNS, SASEGT. Trimming took 9 bases from V and 4 from J; bases not matched to a gene: 11. The CDR3 is 14 residues long. The CDR3 spells CASGGQRRVETQYF. CDR3 nucleotide sequence: TGTGCCAGTGGGGGACAGAGGAGAGTAGAGACCCAGTACTTC.

V and J are TRBV29-1 and TRBJ2-5; 10 positions match TRBD2. The V and J ends lost 5 bases and 1 base, in that order; junction bases with no gene match: 4. There are 14 residues in the CDR3. CDR1 SQVTM and CDR2 ANQGSEA come from the germline V gene. The CDR3 DNA reads as TGCAGCGTTCTACTAGCGGGGACCCAAGAGACCCAGTACTTC. Translation: CSVLLAGTQETQYF.

The table lists this clonotype with a few counts. The CDR3 loop is CSAGPLEETQYF. CDR3 in DNA: TGCAGTGCGGGTCCACTTGAGGAGACCCAGTACTTC. The chain employs TRBV20-1 and TRBJ2-5; D ambiguous. CDR3 length equals 12 residues. The V and J ends lost 6 bases and 5 bases respectively, with 13 bases between them. Germline assignment: CDR1 DFQATT and CDR2 SNEGSKA (reference sequence).

The V and J genes are TRBV12-3 or TRBV12-4 and TRBJ1-2, with a tentative D call TRBD1 (6 bases). The CDR3 consists of 14 residues. V was shortened by 2 bases and J by 7 bases, with 14 bases between the two germline ends. The CDR3 region is CASSLSPGVSGYTF. The CDR3 DNA reads as TGTGCCAGCAGTTTAAGTCCAGGGGTTAGTGGCTACACCTTC.

The V call is TRBV27, the J call TRBJ2-1; TRBD1 aligns across 8 bases. The CDR3 totals 13 residues. V trimming: 5 bases; J trimming: 12 bases; junction bases outside the gene matches: 9. Per the germline V gene, CDR1 is MNHEY and CDR2 is SMNVEV (reference sequence). DNA of the CDR3: TGTGCCAGCAGTAAACTACCAGGGGGCGCGCAGTTCTTC. Its protein is CASSKLPGGAQFF.